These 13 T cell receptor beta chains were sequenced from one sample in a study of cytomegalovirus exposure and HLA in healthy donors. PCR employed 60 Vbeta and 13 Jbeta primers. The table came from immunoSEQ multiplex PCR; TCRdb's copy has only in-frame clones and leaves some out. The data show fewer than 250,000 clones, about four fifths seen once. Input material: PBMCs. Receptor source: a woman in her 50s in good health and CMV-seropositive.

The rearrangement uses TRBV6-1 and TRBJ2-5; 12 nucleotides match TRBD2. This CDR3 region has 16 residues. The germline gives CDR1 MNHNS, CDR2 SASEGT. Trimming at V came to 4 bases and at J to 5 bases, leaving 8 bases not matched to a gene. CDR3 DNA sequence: TGTGCCAGCAGTGTTGGGACTAGCGGGTTTAGGGAGACCCAGTACTTC. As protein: CASSVGTSGFRETQYF.

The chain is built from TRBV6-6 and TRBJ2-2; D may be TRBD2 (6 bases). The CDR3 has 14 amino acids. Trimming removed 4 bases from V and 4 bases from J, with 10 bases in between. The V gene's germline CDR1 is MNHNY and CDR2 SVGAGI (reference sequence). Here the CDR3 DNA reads TGTGCCAGCAGTTTGGAGGGAGGCACCGGGGAGCTGTTTTTT. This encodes CASSLEGGTGELFF.

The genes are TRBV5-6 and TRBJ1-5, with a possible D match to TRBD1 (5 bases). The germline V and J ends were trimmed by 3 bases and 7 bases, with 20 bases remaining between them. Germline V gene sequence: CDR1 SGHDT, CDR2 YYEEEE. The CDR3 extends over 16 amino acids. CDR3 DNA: TGTGCCAGCAGCTCCACGGGGAGGGGCGCAGGGCAGCCCCAGCATTTT. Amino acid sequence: CASSSTGRGAGQPQHF.

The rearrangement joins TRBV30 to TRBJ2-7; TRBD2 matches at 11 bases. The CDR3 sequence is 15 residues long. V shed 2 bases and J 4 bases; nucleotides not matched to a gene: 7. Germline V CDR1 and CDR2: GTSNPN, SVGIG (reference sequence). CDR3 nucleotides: TGTGCCTGGAGTTTATCTAGCGGGGGGTATTACGAGCAGTACTTC. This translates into CAWSLSSGGYYEQYF. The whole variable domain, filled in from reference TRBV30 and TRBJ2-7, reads SQTIHQWPATLVQPVGSPLSLECTVEGTSNPNLYWYRQAAGRGLQLLFYSVGIGQISSEVPQNLSASRPQDRQFILSSKKLLLSDSGFYLCAWSLSSGGYYEQYFGPGTRLTVT.

The CDR3 bases are TGTGCCAGCAGCCAGGGGCGTCTTACCTACGAGCAGTACTTC. Encoded protein: CASSQGRLTYEQYF. This chain connects TRBV6-5 to TRBJ2-7, with D possibly being TRBD1 (6 bases). The germline gives CDR1 MNHEY, CDR2 SVGAGI. The V and J ends lost 6 bases and 2 bases respectively, with 14 bases between them. The CDR3 spans 14 residues.

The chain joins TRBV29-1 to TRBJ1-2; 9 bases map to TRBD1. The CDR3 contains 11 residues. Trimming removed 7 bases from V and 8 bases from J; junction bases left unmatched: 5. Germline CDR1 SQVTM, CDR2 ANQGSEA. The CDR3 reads CSAQTGGGYTF. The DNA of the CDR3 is TGCAGCGCCCAGACAGGGGGGGGCTACACCTTC.

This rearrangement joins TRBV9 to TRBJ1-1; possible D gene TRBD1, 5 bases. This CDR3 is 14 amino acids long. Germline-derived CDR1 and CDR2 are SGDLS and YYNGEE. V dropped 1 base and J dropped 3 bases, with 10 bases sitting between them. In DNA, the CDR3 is TGTGCCAGCAGCGTAAGGACACGGGACACTGAAGCTTTCTTT. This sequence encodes CASSVRTRDTEAFF. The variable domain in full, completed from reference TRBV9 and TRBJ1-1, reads DSGVTQTPKHLITATGQRVTLRCSPRSGDLSVYWYQQSLDQGLQFLIQYYNGEERAKGNILERFSAQQFPDLHSELNLSSLELGDSALYFCASSVRTRDTEAFFGQGTRLTVV.

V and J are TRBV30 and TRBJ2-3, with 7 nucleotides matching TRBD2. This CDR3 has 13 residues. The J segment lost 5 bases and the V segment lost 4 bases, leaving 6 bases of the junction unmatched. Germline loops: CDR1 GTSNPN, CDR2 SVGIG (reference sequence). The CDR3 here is CAWTYGGGDTQYF. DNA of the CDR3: TGTGCCTGGACCTACGGCGGGGGAGATACGCAGTATTTT.

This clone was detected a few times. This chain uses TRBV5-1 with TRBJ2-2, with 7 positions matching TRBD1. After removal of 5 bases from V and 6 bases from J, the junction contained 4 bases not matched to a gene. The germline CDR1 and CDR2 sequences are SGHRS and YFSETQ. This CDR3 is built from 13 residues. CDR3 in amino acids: CASSLTGAGELFF. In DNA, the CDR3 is TGCGCCAGCAGTCTTACAGGGGCCGGGGAGCTGTTTTTT. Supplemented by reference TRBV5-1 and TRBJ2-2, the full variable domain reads KAGVTQTPRYLIKTRGQQVTLSCSPISGHRSVSWYQQTPGQGLQFLFEYFSETQRNKGNFPGRFSGRQFSNSRSEMNVSTLELGDSALYLCASSLTGAGELFFGEGSRLTVL.

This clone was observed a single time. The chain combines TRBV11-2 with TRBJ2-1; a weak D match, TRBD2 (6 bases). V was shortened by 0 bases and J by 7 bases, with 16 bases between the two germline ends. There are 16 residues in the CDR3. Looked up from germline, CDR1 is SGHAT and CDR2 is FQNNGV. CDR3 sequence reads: CASSLDIGDSKNEQFF. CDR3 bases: TGTGCCAGCAGCTTAGATATCGGGGACTCTAAAAATGAGCAGTTCTTC.

The CDR3 spells CASSPTGRTGELFF. CDR3 nucleotides: TGTGCCAGCAGCCCGACAGGGAGGACCGGGGAGCTGTTTTTT. The V and J genes are TRBV6-4 and TRBJ2-2, with a possible D match to TRBD1 (7 bases). Trimming stripped 6 bases from V and 5 bases from J, with 13 bases between. Germline CDR1 reads MRHNA; CDR2 reads SNTAGT. CDR3 length: 14 amino acids.

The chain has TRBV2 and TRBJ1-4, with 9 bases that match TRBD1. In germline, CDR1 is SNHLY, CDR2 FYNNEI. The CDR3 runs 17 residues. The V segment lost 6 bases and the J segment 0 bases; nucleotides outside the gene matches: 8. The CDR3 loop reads CASRRTGELATNEKLFF. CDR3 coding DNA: TGTGCCAGCAGACGGACAGGGGAACTTGCAACTAATGAAAAACTGTTTTTT.

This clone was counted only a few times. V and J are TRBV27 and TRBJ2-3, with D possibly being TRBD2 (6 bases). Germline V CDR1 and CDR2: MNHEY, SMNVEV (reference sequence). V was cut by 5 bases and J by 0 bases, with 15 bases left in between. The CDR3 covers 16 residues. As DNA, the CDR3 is TGTGCCAGCAGTATAGGGACTTCCTTTAGCACAGATACGCAGTATTTT. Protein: CASSIGTSFSTDTQYF.